This T cell receptor (beta chain) derives from a study of shared clonotypes between healthy human individuals. General study points: Incomplete sequencing of sorted subsets was indicated by rarefaction despite large depth.

Concerning this clone: Its antigen is currently unknown.

This CDR3 is 13 amino acids long. Trimming shortened V by 0 bases and J by 4 bases, and 6 bases separated the two germline ends. Germline CDR1 reads SGHNT; CDR2 reads YENEEA. Using immunoSEQ multiplex PCR, the repertoire was profiled, and TCRdb retains in-frame clones only, with some absent. The sample shows roughly 2 million clones, 85% to 95% of them seen only once. Source material: naive CD4+ T cells sorted from blood. The subset: CD45RA+ positively selected. The sequence came from a man younger than 35 in good health. This sequence joins TRBV11-3 and TRBJ2-5; D is undetermined. The CDR3 nucleotides read TGTGCCAGCAGCTTAGATAGTACAGAGACCCAGTACTTC. Amino acid sequence: CASSLDSTETQYF.